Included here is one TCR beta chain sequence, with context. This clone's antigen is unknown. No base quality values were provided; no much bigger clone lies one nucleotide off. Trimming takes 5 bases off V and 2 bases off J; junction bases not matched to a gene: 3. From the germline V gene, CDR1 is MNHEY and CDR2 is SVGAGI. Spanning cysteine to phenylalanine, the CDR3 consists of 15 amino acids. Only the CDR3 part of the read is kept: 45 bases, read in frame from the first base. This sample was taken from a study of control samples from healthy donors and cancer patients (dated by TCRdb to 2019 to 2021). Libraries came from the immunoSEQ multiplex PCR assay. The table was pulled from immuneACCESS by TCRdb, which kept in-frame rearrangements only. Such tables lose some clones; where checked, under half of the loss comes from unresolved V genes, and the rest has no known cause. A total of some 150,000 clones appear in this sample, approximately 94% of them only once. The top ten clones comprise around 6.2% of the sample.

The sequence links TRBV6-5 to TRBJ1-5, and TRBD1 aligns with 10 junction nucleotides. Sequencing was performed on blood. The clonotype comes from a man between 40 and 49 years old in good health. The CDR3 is CASSRTGGGNQPQHF. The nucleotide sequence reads TGTGCCAGCAGTAGGACAGGGGGAGGCAATCAGCCCCAGCATTTT.